These T cell receptor delta chains were read from a single sample in a study of Vδ1+ human thymocytes. TCRdb re-processed the multiplex PCR reads via CATT. The table has approximately 24,000 delta-chain clones, under 8% seen once. Input material: Vdelta1+ gamma-delta thymocytes from the thymus. These receptors were taken from a girl less than two years old who had congenital heart surgery. Each CDR3 is given with its conserved first and last residue. Where a row states a size, it is once, few, many or the class of an expanded clone; other rows omit it.

V | size | CDR3
TRDV1 | few | CALGELYVGAGSDKLIF
TRDV1 | few | CALGEHTGDTDDKLIF
TRDV1 | - | CALVEGGTSYVSPYWGIRRKLIF
TRDV1 | few | CALVPHAYWGIVLAYTDKLIF
TRDV1 | few | CALGEPGIVIYGTGGFPCTDKLIF
TRDV1 | few | CALGELDVPLLGDYHTDKLIF
TRDV1 | few | CALGNLNRPSTVLGYTDKLIF
TRDV1 | few | CALGEGHLVLGDTPYTDKLIF
TRDV1 | - | CALGELSSNWGIRGVDKLIF
TRDV1 | few | CALGELPSRFPVLGQRNDKLIF
TRDV1 | few | CALGELPAFPRAACTGGSGDKLIF
TRDV1 | - | CALGELALYTDKLIF
TRDV1 | - | CALGENPPHFPRRDKGDKLIF
TRDV1 | few | CALGELGPREGDTDKLIF
TRDV1 | - | CALGEIGPWRLGDYTDKLIF
TRDV1 | - | CALGERVFDWGIPHTDKLIF
TRDV1 | - | CALGIQRRDKLIF
TRDV1 | - | CALGENIGNWGTSAHKLIF
TRDV1 | - | CALGEYLRPGIADTDKLIF
TRDV1 | few | CALGDPYWGPNDKLIF
TRDV1 | - | CALGEPYAGRLGIDTDKLIF
TRDV1 | few | CALGPILSRWADKLIF
TRDV1 | - | CALGGLVEGDATDKLIF
TRDV1 | - | CALGEPPSYPGTGWHTDKLIF
TRDV1 | - | CALGELFDNDRIDKLIF
TRDV2 | medium-sized | CACDTGMGDLNTDKLIF
TRDV1 | few | CALPSSYYTGGDTDKLIF
TRDV1 | few | CALGERQGGSPQTAQLFF